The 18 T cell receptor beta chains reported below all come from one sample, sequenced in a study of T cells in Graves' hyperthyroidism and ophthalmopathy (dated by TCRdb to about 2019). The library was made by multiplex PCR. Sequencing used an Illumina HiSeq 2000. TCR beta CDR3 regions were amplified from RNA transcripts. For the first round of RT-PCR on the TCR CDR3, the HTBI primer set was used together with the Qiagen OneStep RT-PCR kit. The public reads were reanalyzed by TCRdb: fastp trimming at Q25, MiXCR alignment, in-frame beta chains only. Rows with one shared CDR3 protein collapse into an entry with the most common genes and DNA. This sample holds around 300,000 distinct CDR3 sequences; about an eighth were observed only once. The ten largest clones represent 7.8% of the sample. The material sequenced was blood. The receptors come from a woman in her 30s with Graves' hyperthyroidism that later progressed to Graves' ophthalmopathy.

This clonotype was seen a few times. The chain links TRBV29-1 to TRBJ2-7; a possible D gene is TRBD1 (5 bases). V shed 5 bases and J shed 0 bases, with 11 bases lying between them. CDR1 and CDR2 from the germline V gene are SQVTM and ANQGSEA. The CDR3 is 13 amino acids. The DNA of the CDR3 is TGCAGCGTTTGGCAGGGCAGCTCCTACGAGCAGTACTTC. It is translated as CSVWQGSSYEQYF.

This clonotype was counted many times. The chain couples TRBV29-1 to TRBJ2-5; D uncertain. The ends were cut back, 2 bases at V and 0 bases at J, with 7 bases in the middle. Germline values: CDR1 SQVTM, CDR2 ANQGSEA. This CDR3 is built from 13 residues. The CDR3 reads CSVEPANQETQYF. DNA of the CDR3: TGCAGCGTTGAACCAGCTAACCAAGAGACCCAGTACTTC.

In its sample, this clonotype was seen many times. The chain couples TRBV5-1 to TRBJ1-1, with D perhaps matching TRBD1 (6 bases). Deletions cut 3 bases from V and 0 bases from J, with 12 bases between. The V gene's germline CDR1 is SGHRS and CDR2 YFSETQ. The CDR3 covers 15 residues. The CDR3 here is CASSSRQDVNTEAFF. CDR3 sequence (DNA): TGCGCCAGCAGCTCTCGACAGGACGTGAACACTGAAGCTTTCTTT.

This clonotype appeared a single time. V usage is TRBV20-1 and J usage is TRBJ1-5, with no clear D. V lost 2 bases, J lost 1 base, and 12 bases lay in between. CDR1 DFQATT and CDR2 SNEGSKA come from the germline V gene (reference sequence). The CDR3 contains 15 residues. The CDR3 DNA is TGCAGTGCTAGATGGAAGGCAGTAAGCAATCAGCCCCAGCATTTT. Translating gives CSARWKAVSNQPQHF.

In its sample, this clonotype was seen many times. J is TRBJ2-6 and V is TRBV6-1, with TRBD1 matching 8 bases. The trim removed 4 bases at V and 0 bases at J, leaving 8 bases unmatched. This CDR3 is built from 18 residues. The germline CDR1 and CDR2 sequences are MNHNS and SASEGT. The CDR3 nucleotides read TGTGCCAGCAGTGGAGTCAGGGGGCCACTCTCTGGGGCCAACGTCCTGACTTTC. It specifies CASSGVRGPLSGANVLTF.

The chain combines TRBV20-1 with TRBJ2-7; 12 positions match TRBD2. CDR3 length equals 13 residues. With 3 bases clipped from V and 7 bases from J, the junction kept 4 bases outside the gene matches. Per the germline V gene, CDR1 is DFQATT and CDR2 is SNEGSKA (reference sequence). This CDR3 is CSARGGLAGEQYF. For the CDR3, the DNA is TGCAGTGCTAGGGGTGGACTAGCGGGAGAGCAGTACTTC.

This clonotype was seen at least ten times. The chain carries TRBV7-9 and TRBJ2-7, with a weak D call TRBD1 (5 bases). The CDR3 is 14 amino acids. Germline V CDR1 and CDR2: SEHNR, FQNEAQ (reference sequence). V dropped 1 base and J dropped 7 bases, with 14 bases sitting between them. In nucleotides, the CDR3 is TGTGCCAGCAGCTTAGTACAGGCAGCTACAGAGCAGTACTTC. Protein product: CASSLVQAATEQYF.

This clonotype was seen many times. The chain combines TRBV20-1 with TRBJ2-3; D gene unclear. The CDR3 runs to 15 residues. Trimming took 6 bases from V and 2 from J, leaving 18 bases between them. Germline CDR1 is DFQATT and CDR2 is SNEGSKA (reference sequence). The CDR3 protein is CSAHQDGFYTDTQYF. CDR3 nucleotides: TGCAGTGCCCACCAGGATGGTTTCTACACAGATACGCAGTATTTT.

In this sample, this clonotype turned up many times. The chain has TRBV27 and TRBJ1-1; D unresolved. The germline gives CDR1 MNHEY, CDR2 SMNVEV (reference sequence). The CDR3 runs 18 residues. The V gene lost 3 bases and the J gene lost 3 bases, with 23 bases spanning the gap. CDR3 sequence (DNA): TGTGCCAGCAGTTTTAATCCGGATGGACCCACCCTGGACACTGAAGCTTTCTTT. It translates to CASSFNPDGPTLDTEAFF.

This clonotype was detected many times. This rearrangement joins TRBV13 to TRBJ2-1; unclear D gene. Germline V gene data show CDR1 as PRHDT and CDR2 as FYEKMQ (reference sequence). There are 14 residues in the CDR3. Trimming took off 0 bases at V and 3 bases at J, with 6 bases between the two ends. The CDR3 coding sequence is TGTGCCAGCAGCTTAGGGTACCACTACAATGAGCAGTTCTTC. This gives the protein CASSLGYHYNEQFF.

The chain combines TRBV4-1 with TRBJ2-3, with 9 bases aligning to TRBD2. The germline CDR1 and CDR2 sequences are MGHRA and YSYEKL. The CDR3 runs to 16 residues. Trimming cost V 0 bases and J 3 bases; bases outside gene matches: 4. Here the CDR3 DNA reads TGCGCCAGCAGCCAAGATGGACTAGCGACGACAGATACGCAGTATTTT. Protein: CASSQDGLATTDTQYF.

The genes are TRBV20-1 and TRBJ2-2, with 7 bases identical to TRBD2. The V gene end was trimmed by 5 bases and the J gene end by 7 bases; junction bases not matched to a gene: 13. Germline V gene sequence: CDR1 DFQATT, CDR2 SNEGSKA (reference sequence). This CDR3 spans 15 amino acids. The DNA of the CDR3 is TGCAGTGCTCCCTTGGGAGGTGGGGGGGGCGGGGAGCTGTTTTTT. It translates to CSAPLGGGGGGELFF.

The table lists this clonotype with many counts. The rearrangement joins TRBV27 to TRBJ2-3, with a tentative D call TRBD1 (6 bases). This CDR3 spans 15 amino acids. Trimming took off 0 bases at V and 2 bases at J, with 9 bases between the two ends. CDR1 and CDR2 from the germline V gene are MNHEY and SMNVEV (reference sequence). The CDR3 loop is CASSLSTGDTDTQYF. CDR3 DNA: TGTGCCAGCAGTTTATCGACAGGCGACACAGATACGCAGTATTTT.

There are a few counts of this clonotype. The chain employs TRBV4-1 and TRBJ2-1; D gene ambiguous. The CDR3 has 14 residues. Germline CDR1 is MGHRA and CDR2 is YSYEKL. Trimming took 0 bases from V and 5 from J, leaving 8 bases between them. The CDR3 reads CASSQEPADNEQFF. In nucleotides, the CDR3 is TGCGCCAGCAGCCAAGAGCCCGCGGACAATGAGCAGTTCTTC.

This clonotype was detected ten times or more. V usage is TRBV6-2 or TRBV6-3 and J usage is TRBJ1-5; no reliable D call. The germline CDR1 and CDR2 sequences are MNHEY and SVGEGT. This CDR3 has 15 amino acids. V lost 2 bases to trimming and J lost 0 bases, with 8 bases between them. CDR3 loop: CASSYGTYSNQPQHF. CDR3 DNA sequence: TGTGCCAGCAGTTACGGCACTTATAGCAATCAGCCCCAGCATTTT.

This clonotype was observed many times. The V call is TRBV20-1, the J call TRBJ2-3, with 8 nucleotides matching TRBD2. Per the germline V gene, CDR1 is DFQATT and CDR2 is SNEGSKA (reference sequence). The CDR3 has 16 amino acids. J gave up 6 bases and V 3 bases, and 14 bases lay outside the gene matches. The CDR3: CSASPVSGSGSDTQYF. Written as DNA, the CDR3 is TGCAGTGCTAGTCCGGTGAGCGGGAGTGGAAGCGATACGCAGTATTTT.

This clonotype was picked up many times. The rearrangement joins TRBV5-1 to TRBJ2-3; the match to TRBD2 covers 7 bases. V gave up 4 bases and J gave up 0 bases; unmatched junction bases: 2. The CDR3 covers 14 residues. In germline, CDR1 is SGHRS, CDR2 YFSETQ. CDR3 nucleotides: TGCGCCAGCAGCCGTAGCGGGAGCACAGATACGCAGTATTTT. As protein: CASSRSGSTDTQYF.

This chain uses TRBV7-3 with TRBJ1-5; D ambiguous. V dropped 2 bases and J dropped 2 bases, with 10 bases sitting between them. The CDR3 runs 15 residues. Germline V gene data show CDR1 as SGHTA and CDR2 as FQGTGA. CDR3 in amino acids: CASSLDGMGNQPQHF. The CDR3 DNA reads TGTGCCAGCAGCTTAGATGGGATGGGCAATCAGCCCCAGCATTTT.